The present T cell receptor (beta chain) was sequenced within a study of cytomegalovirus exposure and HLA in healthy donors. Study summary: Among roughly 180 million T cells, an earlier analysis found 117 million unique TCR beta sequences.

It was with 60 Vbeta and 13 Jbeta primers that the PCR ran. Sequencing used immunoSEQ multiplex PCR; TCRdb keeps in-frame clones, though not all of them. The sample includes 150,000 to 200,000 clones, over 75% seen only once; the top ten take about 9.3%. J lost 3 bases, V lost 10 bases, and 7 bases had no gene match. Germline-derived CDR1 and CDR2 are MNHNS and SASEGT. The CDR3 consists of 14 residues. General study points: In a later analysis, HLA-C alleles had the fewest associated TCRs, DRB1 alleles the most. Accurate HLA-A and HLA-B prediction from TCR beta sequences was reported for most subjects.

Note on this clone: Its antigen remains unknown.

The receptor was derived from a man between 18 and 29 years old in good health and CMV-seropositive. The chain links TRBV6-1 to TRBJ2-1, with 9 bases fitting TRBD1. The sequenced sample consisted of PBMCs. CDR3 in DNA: TGTGCCATACTACAGGGGGCTCTCTACAATGAGCAGTTCTTC. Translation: CAILQGALYNEQFF.